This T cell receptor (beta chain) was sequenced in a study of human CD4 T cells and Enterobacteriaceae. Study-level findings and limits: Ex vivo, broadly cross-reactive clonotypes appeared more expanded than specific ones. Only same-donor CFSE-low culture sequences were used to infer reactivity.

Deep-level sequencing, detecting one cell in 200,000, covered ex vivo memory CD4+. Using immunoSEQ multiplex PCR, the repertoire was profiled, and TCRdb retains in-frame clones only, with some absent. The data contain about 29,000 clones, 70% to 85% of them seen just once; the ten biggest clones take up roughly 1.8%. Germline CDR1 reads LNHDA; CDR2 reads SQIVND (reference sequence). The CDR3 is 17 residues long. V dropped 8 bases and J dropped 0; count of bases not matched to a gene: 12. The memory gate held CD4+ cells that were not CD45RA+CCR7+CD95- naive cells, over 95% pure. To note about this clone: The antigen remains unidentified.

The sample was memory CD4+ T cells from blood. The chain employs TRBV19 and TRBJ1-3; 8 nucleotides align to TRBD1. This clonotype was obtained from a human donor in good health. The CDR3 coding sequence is TGTGCCAGTGGCCCAAACAGGGGGAAGAGCTCTGGAAACACCATATATTTT. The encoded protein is CASGPNRGKSSGNTIYF.